This T cell receptor beta chain was sequenced during a study of blood T cell repertoires in COVID-19. Study as a whole: Spain, Italy and the United States supplied samples that represented acute and convalescent COVID-19.

This clone was seen once. The data were produced by immunoSEQ multiplex PCR, yet TCRdb's version contains in-frame clones alone and is incomplete. Of some 110,000 clones listed, 70% to 90% are singletons. Germline lookup yields CDR1 LGHNA and CDR2 YNFKEQ. This CDR3 has 17 residues. V lost 2 bases, J lost 0 bases, and 13 bases lay in between. This receptor was taken from a man in his 70s who had recovered from COVID-19. Sequences were obtained from peripheral blood. The V and J genes are TRBV4-2 and TRBJ1-4, with D perhaps TRBD1 (5 bases). CDR3 DNA: TGTGCCAGCAGCCAACAATGGGGGGGGGCAACTAATGAAAAACTGTTTTTT. Translation gives CASSQQWGGATNEKLFF.